This T cell receptor (beta chain) comes out of a study of blood T cells in healthy people across ages. The table lists this clonotype with many counts. PCR was performed a second time for about 6 to 12 cycles using a sample-barcoded 5' primer and a J-beta primer mix. TCRdb itself ran the 5' RACE reads through MiXCR, one entry per CDR3 protein. The profile shows approximately 700,000 distinct CDR3 sequences, roughly 30% of them singletons. V lost 1 base to trimming and J lost 2 bases; unmatched junction nucleotides: 4. The germline CDR1 and CDR2 sequences are MGHRA and YSYEKL. The CDR3 has 16 residues.

This receptor was taken from a woman of 80 years or more in good health. The chain is built from TRBV4-1 and TRBJ2-7; 11 bases map to TRBD1. Source material: blood. The CDR3 spells CASSQVPGQGAYEQYF. The CDR3, as DNA: TGCGCCAGCAGCCAAGTTCCGGGACAGGGGGCCTACGAGCAGTACTTC.